The entry below describes one T cell receptor (beta chain). The source of the sample is a study of blood T cell repertoires in COVID-19. As for the study in general: Acute-phase and convalescent COVID-19 samples originated in the United States, Italy and Spain. From T cells, B-cell-depleted T cells, or PBMCs came the material, which was cDNA or gDNA.

The CDR3 length is 15 residues. J was trimmed by 8 bases and V by 5 bases; bases with no gene match: 9. In germline, CDR1 is LNHDA, CDR2 SQIVND (reference sequence). Ages ranged from about 18 to 89 years, with residence in under 25 US areas. All recovered Cohort 3 donors got two negative PCRs, got clearance, or saw symptom resolution. Libraries were prepared by immunoSEQ multiplex PCR; TCRdb keeps only in-frame clonotypes and omits some of them. Here the sample spans around 160,000 clones, roughly 84% being singletons. What was sequenced was PBMCs or T cells enriched from blood (not recorded which). This sequence was found in a woman aged 55-70 years who had recovered from COVID-19. J is TRBJ2-1 and V is TRBV19; 10 bases line up with TRBD2. CDR3 in DNA: TGTGCCAGTAGTCCCTGGACTAGCGGAGGGGATGAGCAGTTCTTC. Its translation: CASSPWTSGGDEQFF.